This entry concerns a single T cell receptor beta chain. Its antigen is unidentified. The CDR3 covers 12 residues. Germline assignment: CDR1 DFQATT and CDR2 SNEGSKA (reference sequence). 5' RACE with UMI labels generated the TRB cDNA libraries. TCRdb re-called the 5' RACE reads; one entry per CDR3 protein, DNA not given. The table counts 150,000 to 180,000 distinct CDR3 sequences; under 0.5% lies in the top ten. This specimen belongs to a study of CXCR3-negative and CXCR3-positive naive CD8 T cells. Findings and caveats of the study: Higher TRB CDR3 hydrophobicity marked CXCR3-positive naive cells relative to CXCR3-negative naive cells.

The material sequenced was naive CXCR3+ CD8+ T cells from blood. Regarding subset: CD45RO-CCR7+CD27+CD95- naive CD8+ T cells expressing CXCR3 (TNR3+). V and J are TRBV20-1 and TRBJ1-1; absent DNA, TCRdb's TRBD1 call cannot be checked. The TCR sequence derives from a human donor in good health. Some clones in this sample may be carry-over from other donors' samples. CDR3 loop: CSARRGSTEAFF.